This T cell receptor beta chain originates from a study of blood T cell repertoires in COVID-19. The ends lost 4 bases at V and 0 bases at J; junction bases unmatched: 12. CDR1 and CDR2 from the germline V gene are SGHRS and YFSETQ. The CDR3 runs to 18 residues. Assay: immunoSEQ multiplex PCR; the TCRdb copy retains only in-frame clones and omits some. This repertoire shows around 160,000 clones, roughly 90% found once; its top ten account for 2% to 2.5%. Sample: peripheral blood. The sequence was collected from a human donor in a cohort sampled during active COVID-19. The V gene is TRBV5-1, the J gene TRBJ2-5; 10 nucleotides line up with TRBD2. The CDR3 protein is CASSERLGTSVYQETQYF. CDR3 nucleotide sequence: TGCGCCAGCAGCGAACGCCTAGGGACTAGCGTGTACCAAGAGACCCAGTACTTC. Supplemented by reference TRBV5-1 and TRBJ2-5, the full variable domain reads KAGVTQTPRYLIKTRGQQVTLSCSPISGHRSVSWYQQTPGQGLQFLFEYFSETQRNKGNFPGRFSGRQFSNSRSEMNVSTLELGDSALYLCASSERLGTSVYQETQYFGPGTRLLVL.